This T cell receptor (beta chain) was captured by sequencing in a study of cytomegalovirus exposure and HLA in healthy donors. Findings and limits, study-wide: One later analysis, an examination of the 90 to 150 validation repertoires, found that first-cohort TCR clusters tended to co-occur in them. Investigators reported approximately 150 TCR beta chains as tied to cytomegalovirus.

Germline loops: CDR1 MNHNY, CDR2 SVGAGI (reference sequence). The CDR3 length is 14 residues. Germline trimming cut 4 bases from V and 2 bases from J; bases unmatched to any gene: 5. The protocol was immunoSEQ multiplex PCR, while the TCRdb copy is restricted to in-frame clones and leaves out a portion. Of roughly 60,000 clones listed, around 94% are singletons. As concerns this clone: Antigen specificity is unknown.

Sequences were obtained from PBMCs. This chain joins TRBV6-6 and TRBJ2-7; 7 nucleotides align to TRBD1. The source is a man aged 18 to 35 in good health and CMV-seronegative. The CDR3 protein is CASSSRGIPYEQYF. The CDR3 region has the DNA TGTGCCAGCAGTTCCAGGGGGATCCCCTACGAGCAGTACTTC.